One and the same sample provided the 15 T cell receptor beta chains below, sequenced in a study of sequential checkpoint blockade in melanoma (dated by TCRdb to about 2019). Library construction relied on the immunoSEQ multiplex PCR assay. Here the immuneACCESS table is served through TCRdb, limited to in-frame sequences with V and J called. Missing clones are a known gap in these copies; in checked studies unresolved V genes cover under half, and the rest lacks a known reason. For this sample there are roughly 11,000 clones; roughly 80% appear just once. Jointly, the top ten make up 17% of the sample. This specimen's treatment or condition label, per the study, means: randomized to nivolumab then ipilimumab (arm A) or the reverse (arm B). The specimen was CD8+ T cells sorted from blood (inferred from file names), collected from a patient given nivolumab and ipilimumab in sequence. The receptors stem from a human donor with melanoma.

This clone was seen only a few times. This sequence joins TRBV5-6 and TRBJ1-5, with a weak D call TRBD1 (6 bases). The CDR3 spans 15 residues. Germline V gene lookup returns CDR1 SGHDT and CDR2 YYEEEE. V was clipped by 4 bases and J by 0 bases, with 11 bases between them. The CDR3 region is CASSPGQHSNQPQHF. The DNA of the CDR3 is TGTGCCAGCAGCCCGGGACAACATAGCAATCAGCCCCAGCATTTT.

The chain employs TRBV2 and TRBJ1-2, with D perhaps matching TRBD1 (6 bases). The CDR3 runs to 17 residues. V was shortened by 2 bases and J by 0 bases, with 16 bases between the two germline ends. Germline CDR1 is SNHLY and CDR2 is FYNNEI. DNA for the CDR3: TGTGCCAGCAGTGAACTGGGGGCGAGTCCAGCTAACTATGGCTACACCTTC. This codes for CASSELGASPANYGYTF. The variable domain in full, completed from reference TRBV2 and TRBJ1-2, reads EPEVTQTPSHQVTQMGQEVILRCVPISNHLYFYWYRQILGQKVEFLVSFYNNEISEKSEIFDDQFSVERPDGSNFTLKIRSTKLEDSAMYFCASSELGASPANYGYTFGSGTRLTVV.

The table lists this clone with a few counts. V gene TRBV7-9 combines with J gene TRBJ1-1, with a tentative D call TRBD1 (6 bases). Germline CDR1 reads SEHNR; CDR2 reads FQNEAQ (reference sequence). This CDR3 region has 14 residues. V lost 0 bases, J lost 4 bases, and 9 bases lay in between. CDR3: CASSLASRGTEAFF. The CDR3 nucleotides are TGTGCCAGCAGCTTAGCTAGCAGGGGCACTGAAGCTTTCTTT.

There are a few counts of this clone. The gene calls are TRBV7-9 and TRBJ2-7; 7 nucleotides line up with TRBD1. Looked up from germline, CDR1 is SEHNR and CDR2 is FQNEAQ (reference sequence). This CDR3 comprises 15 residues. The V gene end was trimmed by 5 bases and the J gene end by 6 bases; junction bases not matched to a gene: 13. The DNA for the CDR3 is TGTGCCAGCAGCCGACAGGGAATTTCTACCGGCGAGCAGTACTTC. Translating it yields CASSRQGISTGEQYF.

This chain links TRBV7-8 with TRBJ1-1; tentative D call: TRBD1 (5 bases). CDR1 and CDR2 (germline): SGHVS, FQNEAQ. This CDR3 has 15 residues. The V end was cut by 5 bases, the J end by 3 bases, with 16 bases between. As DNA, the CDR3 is TGTGCCAGCAGCCGAGAGGGACTCGGGTACACTGAAGCTTTCTTT. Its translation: CASSREGLGYTEAFF. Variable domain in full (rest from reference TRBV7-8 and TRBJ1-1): GAGVSQSPRYKVAKRGQDVALRCDPISGHVSLFWYQQALGQGPEFLTYFQNEAQLDKSGLPSDRFFAERPEGSVSTLKIQRTQQEDSAVYLCASSREGLGYTEAFFGQGTRLTVV.

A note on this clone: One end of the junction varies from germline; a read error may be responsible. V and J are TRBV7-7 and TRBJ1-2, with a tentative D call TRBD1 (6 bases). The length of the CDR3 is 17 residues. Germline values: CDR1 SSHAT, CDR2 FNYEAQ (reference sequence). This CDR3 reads CASSLHGGPDVGDGYTF. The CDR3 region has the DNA TGTGCTAGCAGCCTTCACGGGGGGCCGGACGTAGGGGATGGCTACACCTTC.

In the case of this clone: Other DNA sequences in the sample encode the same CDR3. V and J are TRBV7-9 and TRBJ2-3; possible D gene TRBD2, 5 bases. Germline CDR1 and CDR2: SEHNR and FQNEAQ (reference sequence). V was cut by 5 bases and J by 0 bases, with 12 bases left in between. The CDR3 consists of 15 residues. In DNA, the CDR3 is TGTGCCAGCAGCCCACGGGGAGTTAGCACAGATACGCAGTATTTT. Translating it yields CASSPRGVSTDTQYF.

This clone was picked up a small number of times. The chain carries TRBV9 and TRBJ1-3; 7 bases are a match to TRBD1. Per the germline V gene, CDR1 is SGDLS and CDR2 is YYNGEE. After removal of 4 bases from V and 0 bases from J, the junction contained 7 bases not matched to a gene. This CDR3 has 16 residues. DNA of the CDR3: TGTGCCAGCAGCAACAACAGGGGACACTCTGGAAACACCATATATTTT. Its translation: CASSNNRGHSGNTIYF.

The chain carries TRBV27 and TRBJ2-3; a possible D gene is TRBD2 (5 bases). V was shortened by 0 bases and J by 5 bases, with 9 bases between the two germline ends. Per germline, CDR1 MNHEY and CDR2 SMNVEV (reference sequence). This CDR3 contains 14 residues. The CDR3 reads CASSLSPRGDTQYF. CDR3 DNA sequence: TGTGCCAGCAGTTTATCACCCCGGGGAGATACGCAGTATTTT.

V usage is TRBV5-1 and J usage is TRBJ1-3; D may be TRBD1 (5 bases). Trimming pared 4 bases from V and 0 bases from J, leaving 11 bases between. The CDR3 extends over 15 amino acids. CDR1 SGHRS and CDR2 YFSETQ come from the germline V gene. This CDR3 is CASSPDRNSGNTIYF. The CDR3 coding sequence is TGCGCCAGCAGCCCCGACAGAAACTCTGGAAACACCATATATTTT.

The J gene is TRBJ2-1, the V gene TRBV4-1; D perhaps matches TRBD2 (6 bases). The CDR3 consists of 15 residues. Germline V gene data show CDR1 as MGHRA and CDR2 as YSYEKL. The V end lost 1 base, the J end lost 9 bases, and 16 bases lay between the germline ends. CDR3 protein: CASSQAGGGAGEQFF. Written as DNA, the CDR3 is TGCGCCAGCAGCCAAGCCGGAGGAGGGGCGGGTGAGCAGTTCTTC.

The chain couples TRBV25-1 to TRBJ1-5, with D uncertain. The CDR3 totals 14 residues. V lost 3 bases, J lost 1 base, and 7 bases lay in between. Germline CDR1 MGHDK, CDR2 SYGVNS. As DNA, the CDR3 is TGTGCCAGCAGTGACAAACAGAGCAATCAGCCCCAGCATTTT. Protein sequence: CASSDKQSNQPQHF.

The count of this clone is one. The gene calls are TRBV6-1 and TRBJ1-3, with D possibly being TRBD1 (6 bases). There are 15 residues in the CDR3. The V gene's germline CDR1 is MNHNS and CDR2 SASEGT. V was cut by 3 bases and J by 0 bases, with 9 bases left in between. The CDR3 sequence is CASSDGRGSGNTIYF. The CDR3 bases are TGTGCCAGCAGTGACGGCAGGGGCTCTGGAAACACCATATATTTT.

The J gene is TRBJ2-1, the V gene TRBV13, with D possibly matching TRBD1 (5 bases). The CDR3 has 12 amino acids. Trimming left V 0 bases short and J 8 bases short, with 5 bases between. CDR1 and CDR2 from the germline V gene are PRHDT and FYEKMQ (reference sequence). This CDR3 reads CASSLGRDEQFF. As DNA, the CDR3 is TGTGCCAGCAGCTTAGGCAGGGATGAGCAGTTCTTC. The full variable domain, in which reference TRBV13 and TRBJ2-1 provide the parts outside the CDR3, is AAGVIQSPRHLIKEKRETATLKCYPIPRHDTVYWYQQGPGQDPQFLISFYEKMQSDKGSIPDRFSAQQFSDYHSELNMSSLELGDSALYFCASSLGRDEQFFGPGTRLTVL.

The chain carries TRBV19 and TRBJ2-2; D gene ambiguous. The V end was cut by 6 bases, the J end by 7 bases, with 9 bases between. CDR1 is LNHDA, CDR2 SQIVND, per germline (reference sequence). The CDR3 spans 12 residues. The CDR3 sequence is CASSPVRGELFF. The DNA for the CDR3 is TGTGCCAGTAGCCCGGTTCGCGGGGAGCTGTTTTTT.